These T cell receptor beta chains were read from a single sample in a study of CD8+ T cells in alopecia areata. Measured with immunoSEQ multiplex PCR; TCRdb has only the in-frame clones, and not every one. The sample yields 95,000 to 120,000 clones, around 55% seen once. Sample: CD8+ T cells sorted from blood. These receptors came from a human donor in good health. Both conserved end residues are part of each CDR3. D genes are given only for firm matches. The size entry is marked missing in some rows and otherwise reads once, few, many or a size class.

J gene	V gene	clone size	D gene	CDR3 DNA	CDR3 protein
TRBJ2-1	TRBV20-1	.	.	TGCAGTGCTCCCCTTCACAATGAGCAGTTCTTC	CSAPLHNEQFF
TRBJ2-7	TRBV7-8	.	TRBD1	TGTGCCAGCAGCGGACAGGGGCCCTACGAGCAGTACTTC	CASSGQGPYEQYF
TRBJ2-7	TRBV30	.	TRBD1	TGTGCCTGGAGCTTGACAGGGTCGGGGGAGCAGTACTTC	CAWSLTGSGEQYF
TRBJ1-6	TRBV14	few	.	TGTGCCAGCAGCCATCGGGGCCGACCCGATCAAAATTCACCCCTCCACTTT	CASSHRGRPDQNSPLHF
TRBJ2-5	TRBV28	many	.	TGTGCCAGCATCCCACAGGGTGGAGAGACCCAGTACTTC	CASIPQGGETQYF
TRBJ2-1	TRBV6-5	.	.	TGTGCCAGCAGCCAAACAATCGGTGATTACAATGAGCAGTTCTTC	CASSQTIGDYNEQFF
TRBJ2-1	TRBV5-1	few	TRBD2	TGCGCCAGCAGCCCTAGCGGGGGGCCCGGCCCCCTCTACAATGAGCAGTTCTTC	CASSPSGGPGPLYNEQFF
TRBJ2-1	TRBV7-9	.	TRBD2	TGTGCCAGCCGCTCCGCGGGGGTCAATGAGCAGTTCTTC	CASRSAGVNEQFF
TRBJ2-7	TRBV7-9	.	.	TGTGCCAGCAGTCTCGGGACGGGGACTCAATACGAGCAGTACTTC	CASSLGTGTQYEQYF
TRBJ2-5	TRBV5-1	.	.	TGCGCCAGCAGCCTAAAATTAACTAGGATCTCGAAGACCCAGTACTTC	CASSLKLTRISKTQYF
TRBJ2-3	TRBV10-2	.	TRBD1	TGCGCCAGCAGTACTGAGAGGGGGCTGGGCACGGATACGCAGTATTTT	CASSTERGLGTDTQYF
TRBJ2-5	TRBV13	.	.	TGTGCCAGCAGCTCGCAAATGACAGTGGCGGAGACCCAGTACTTC	CASSSQMTVAETQYF
TRBJ2-2	TRBV9	.	TRBD1	TGTGCCAGCAGCGTAAACCCGGGACAGAGACGACAGAACACCGGGGAGCTGTTTTTT	CASSVNPGQRRQNTGELFF
TRBJ2-5	TRBV2	.	TRBD2	TGTGCCAGCAGTGAAGAACTAGCGGGGGGAGAGACCCAGTACTTC	CASSEELAGGETQYF
TRBJ1-5	TRBV30	.	.	TGTGCCTGGAGTCCGGGTTTCCGTCAGCCCCAGCATTTT	CAWSPGFRQPQHF
TRBJ1-2	TRBV28	.	.	TGTGCCAGCAGCTTGGTGAGACCTTTAAATAATAACTATGGCTACACCTTC	CASSLVRPLNNNYGYTF
TRBJ1-6	TRBV15	.	.	TGTGCCACCAGCAGAGGTCAGAGCTCCTATAATTCACCCCTCCACTTT	CATSRGQSSYNSPLHF
TRBJ2-7	TRBV6-5	.	.	TGTGCCAGCAGTTACACAGGCTCCTACGAGCAGTACTTC	CASSYTGSYEQYF
TRBJ2-7	TRBV4-3	.	.	TGCGCCAGCAGCCAAGACTCGGGAGAGCAGTACTTC	CASSQDSGEQYF
TRBJ1-1	TRBV18	.	.	TGTGCCAGCTCACCTTTCAGCGGGTATACTGAAGCTTTCTTT	CASSPFSGYTEAFF
TRBJ2-1	TRBV7-9	.	.	TGTGCCAGCAGCTTAGAGAGCAATGAGCAGTTCTTC	CASSLESNEQFF
TRBJ2-2	TRBV13	few	TRBD1	TGTGCCAGCAGCGTAACCAGGGGGAGCGGGGAGCTGTTTTTT	CASSVTRGSGELFF
TRBJ1-4	TRBV6-1	.	.	TGTGCCAGCAGCGTAACGGGACCGACTGAAAAACTGTTTTTT	CASSVTGPTEKLFF
TRBJ2-7	TRBV6-1	once	TRBD2	TGTGCCAGCAGTGAATCCATCATGGGGGGGGTGACCTACGAGCAGTACTTC	CASSESIMGGVTYEQYF
TRBJ2-3	TRBV10-3	.	.	TGTGCCATCAGTGAGTCAGGGCCACCAACGGATACGCAGTATTTT	CAISESGPPTDTQYF
TRBJ1-1	TRBV29-1	.	.	TGCAGCGTTGACCTCCACACTGAAGCTTTCTTT	CSVDLHTEAFF
TRBJ2-2	TRBV6-1	many	.	TGTGCCAGCAGCGAGGGAGACACCGGGGAGCTGTTTTTT	CASSEGDTGELFF
TRBJ2-1	TRBV5-6	.	TRBD2	TGTGCCTTTCGGGTAGCGGGGGGCTCCTACAATGAGCAGTTCTTC	CAFRVAGGSYNEQFF
TRBJ2-3	TRBV29-1	few	.	TGCAGCGTTGACGACCTCGGCGGGTCCGATACGCAGTATTTT	CSVDDLGGSDTQYF
TRBJ1-2	TRBV30	.	.	TGTGCCTGCGTCCCTGACTATGGCTACACCTTC	CACVPDYGYTF
TRBJ2-1	TRBV7-9	.	.	TGTGCCAGCAGCATGGGGGGCCTGGGGCAGTTCTTC	CASSMGGLGQFF
TRBJ2-6	TRBV13	.	TRBD1	TGTGCCAGCAGCTCTGGGACAGACTACTCTGGGGCCAACGTCCTGACTTTC	CASSSGTDYSGANVLTF